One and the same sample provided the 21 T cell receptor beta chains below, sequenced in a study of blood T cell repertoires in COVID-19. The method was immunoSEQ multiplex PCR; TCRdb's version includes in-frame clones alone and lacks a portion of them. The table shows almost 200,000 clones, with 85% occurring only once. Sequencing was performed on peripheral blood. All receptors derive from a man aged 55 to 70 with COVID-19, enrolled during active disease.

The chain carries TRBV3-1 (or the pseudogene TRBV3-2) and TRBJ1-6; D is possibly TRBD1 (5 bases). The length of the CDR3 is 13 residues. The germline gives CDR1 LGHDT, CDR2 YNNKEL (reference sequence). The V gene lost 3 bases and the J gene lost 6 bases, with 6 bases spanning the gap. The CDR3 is CASSQGGNSPLHF. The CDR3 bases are TGTGCCAGCAGCCAGGGGGGTAATTCACCCCTCCACTTT.

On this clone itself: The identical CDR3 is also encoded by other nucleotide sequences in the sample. CDR3 amino acids: CASSLGQGDTGELFF. The CDR3 DNA follows: TGCGCCAGCAGCCTGGGACAGGGGGACACCGGGGAGCTGTTTTTT. The chain has TRBV5-1 and TRBJ2-2; the match to TRBD1 covers 11 bases. CDR1 and CDR2 (germline): SGHRS, YFSETQ. CDR3 length: 15 amino acids. J gave up 3 bases and V 4 bases, and 2 bases lay outside the gene matches. Full variable domain (remainder filled in from reference TRBV5-1 and TRBJ2-2): KAGVTQTPRYLIKTRGQQVTLSCSPISGHRSVSWYQQTPGQGLQFLFEYFSETQRNKGNFPGRFSGRQFSNSRSEMNVSTLELGDSALYLCASSLGQGDTGELFFGEGSRLTVL.

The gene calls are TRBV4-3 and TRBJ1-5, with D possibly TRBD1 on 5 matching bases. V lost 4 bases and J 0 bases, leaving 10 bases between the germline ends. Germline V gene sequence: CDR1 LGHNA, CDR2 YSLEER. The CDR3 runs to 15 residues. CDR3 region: CASSPDSNSNQPQHF. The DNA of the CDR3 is TGCGCCAGCAGCCCCGACAGCAATAGCAATCAGCCCCAGCATTTT.

The CDR3 region has the DNA TGTGCCAGCAGCCCCGGTTCAGGGTCCTACATTCAGTACTTC. Protein: CASSPGSGSYIQYF. The chain combines TRBV5-6 with TRBJ2-4; a possible D gene is TRBD1 (5 bases). With 4 bases removed from V and 8 bases from J, the gap between germline ends came to 16 bases. The CDR3 sequence is 14 residues long. The germline V gene encodes CDR1 SGHDT and CDR2 YYEEEE.

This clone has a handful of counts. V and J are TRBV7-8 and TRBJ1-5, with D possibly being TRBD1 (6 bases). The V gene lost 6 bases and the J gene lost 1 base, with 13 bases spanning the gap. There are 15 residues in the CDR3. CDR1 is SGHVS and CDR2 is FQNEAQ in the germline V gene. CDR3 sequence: CASRGGEGSNQPQHF. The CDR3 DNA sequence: TGTGCCAGCAGAGGGGGGGAGGGGAGCAATCAGCCCCAGCATTTT.

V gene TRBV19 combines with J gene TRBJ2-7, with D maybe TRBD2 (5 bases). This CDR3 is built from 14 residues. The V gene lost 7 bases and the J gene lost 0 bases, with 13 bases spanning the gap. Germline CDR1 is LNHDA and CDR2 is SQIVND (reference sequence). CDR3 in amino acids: CASTDSGSSYEQYF. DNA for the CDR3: TGTGCCAGTACCGATTCGGGGAGCTCCTACGAGCAGTACTTC.

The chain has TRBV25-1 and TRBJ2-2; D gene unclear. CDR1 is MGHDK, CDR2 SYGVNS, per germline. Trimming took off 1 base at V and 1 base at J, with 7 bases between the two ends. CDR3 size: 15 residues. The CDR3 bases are TGTGCCAGCAGTGAATCTAACGGGAACACCGGGGAGCTGTTTTTT. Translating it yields CASSESNGNTGELFF.

The CDR3 DNA is TGTGCCAGTATTAACAGGGGAGGGAACACTGAAGCTTTCTTT. It encodes CASINRGGNTEAFF. V gene TRBV19 combines with J gene TRBJ1-1, with TRBD1 matching 7 bases. Trimming removed 7 bases from V and 1 base from J; junction bases left unmatched: 6. Germline CDR1 is LNHDA and CDR2 is SQIVND (reference sequence). The CDR3 sequence is 14 residues long.

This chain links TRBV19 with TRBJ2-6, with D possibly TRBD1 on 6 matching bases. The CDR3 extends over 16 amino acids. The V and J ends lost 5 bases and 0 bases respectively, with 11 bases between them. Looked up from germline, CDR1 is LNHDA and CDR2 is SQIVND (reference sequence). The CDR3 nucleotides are TGTGCCAGTAGTCAAGGACAGACCTCTGGGGCCAACGTCCTGACTTTC. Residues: CASSQGQTSGANVLTF.

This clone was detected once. CDR3 region: CSARETDEAFF. The CDR3 nucleotides are TGCAGTGCTAGAGAGACAGATGAAGCTTTCTTT. The chain carries TRBV20-1 and TRBJ1-1; maybe TRBD1 (5 bases). This CDR3 has 11 amino acids. V gave up 0 bases and J gave up 7 bases, with 6 bases separating them. Germline CDR1 and CDR2: DFQATT and SNEGSKA (reference sequence).

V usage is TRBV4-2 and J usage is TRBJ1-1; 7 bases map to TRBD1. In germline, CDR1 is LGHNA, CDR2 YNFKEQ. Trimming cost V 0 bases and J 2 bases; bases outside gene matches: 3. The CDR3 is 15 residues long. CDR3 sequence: CASSQDRGRNTEAFF. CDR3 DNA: TGTGCCAGCAGCCAAGATAGGGGGCGAAACACTGAAGCTTTCTTT.

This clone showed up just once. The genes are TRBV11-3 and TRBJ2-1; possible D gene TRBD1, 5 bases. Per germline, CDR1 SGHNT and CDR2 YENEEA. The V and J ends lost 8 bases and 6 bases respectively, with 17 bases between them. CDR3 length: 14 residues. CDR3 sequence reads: CASGAGQGSNEQFF. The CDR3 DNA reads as TGTGCCAGCGGCGCCGGGCAGGGTAGCAATGAGCAGTTCTTC.

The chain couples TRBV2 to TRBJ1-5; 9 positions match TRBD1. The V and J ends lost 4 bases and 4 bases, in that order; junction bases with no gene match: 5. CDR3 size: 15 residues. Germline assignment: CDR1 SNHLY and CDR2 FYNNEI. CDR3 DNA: TGTGCCAGCAGTGTACAGGGGGCGGTGAATCAGCCCCAGCATTTT. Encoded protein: CASSVQGAVNQPQHF. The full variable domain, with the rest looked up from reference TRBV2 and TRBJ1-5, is EPEVTQTPSHQVTQMGQEVILRCVPISNHLYFYWYRQILGQKVEFLVSFYNNEISEKSEIFDDQFSVERPDGSNFTLKIRSTKLEDSAMYFCASSVQGAVNQPQHFGDGTRLSIL.

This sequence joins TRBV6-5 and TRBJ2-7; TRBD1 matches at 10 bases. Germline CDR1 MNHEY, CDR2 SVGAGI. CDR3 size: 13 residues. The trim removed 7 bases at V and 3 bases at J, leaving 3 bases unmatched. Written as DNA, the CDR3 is TGTGCCAGCATCCGGACAGGGGGCTACGAGCAGTACTTC. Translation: CASIRTGGYEQYF.

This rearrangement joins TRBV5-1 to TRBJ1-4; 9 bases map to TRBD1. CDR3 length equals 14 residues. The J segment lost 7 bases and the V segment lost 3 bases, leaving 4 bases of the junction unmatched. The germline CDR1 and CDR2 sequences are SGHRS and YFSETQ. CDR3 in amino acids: CASSSDRGGEKLFF. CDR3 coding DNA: TGCGCCAGCAGCTCGGACAGGGGCGGTGAAAAACTGTTTTTT.

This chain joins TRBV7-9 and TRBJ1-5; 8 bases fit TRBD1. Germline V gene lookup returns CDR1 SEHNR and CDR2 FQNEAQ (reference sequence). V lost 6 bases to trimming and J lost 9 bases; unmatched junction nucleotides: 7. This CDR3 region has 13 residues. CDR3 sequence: CASSPDRGMPQHF. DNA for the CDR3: TGTGCCAGCAGTCCTGACAGGGGAATGCCCCAGCATTTT. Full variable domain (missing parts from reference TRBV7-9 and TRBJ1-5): DTGVSQNPRHKITKRGQNVTFRCDPISEHNRLYWYRQTLGQGPEFLTYFQNEAQLEKSRLLSDRFSAERPKGSFSTLEIQRTEQGDSAMYLCASSPDRGMPQHFGDGTRLSIL.

CDR3 bases: TGTGCCAGCAGCCAAGTTTCAGGGGCTCTCTACAATGAGCAGTTCTTC. Protein: CASSQVSGALYNEQFF. The chain recombines TRBV3-1 (or the pseudogene TRBV3-2) with TRBJ2-1; D may be TRBD1 (6 bases). CDR3 size: 16 residues. V lost 1 base and J lost 3, with 13 bases in between. Germline lookup yields CDR1 LGHDT and CDR2 YNNKEL (reference sequence).

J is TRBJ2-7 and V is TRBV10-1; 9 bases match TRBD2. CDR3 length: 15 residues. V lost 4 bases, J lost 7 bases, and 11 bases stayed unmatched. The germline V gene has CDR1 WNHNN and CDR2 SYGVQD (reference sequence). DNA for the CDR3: TGCGCCAGCAGTGCGGGTAGCGGGAGTTCGCGGGAGCAGTACTTC. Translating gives CASSAGSGSSREQYF.

CDR3 in amino acids: CASSESRSYGYTF. CDR3 in DNA: TGTGCCAGCAGTGAATCCAGGTCCTATGGCTACACCTTC. The rearrangement uses TRBV6-1 and TRBJ1-2, with no clear D. The CDR3 extends over 13 amino acids. Germline CDR1 reads MNHNS; CDR2 reads SASEGT. V was clipped by 2 bases and J by 4 bases, with 8 bases between them.

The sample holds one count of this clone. CDR3 nucleotides: TGTGCCAGCAGCCCCTCAGGTGGTCACGAGCAGTACTTC. It specifies CASSPSGGHEQYF. This sequence joins TRBV6-5 and TRBJ2-7, with D uncertain. Germline V gives CDR1 MNHEY, CDR2 SVGAGI. V was cut by 6 bases and J by 5 bases, with 14 bases left in between. This CDR3 contains 13 residues.

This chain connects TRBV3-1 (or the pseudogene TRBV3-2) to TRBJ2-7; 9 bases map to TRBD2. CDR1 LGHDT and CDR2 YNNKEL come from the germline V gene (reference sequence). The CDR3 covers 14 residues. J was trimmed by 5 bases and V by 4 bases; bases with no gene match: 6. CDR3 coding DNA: TGTGCCAGCAGCCCGCGGATAGCGGGAGACGAGCAGTACTTC. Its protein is CASSPRIAGDEQYF.